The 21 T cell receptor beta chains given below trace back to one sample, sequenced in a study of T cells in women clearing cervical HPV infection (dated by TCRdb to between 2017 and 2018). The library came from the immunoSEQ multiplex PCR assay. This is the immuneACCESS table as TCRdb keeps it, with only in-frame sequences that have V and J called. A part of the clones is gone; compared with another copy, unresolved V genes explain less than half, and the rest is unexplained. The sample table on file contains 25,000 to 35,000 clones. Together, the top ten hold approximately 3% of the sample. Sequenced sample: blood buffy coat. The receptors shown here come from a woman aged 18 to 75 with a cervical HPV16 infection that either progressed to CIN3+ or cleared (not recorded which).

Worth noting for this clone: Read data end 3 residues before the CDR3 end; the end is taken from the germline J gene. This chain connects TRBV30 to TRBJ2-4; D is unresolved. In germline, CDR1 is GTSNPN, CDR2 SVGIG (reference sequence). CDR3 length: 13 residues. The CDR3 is CAWSRQLNYGQYF. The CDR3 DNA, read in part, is TGTGCCTGGAGTAGGCAGTTGAACTATGGT.

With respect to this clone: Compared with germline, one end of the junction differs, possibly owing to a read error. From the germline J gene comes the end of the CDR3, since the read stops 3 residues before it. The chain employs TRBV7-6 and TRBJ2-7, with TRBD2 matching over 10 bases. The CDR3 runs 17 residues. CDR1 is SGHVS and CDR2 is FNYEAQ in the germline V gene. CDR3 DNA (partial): TGTACCAGCAGGCAAGCGGGGGGGCCGAGAAGTCTAGGCGAG. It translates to CTSRQAGGPRSLGE. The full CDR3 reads CTSRQAGGPRSLGEQYF. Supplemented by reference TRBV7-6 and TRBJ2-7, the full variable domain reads GAGVSQSPRYKVTKRGQDVALRCDPISGHVSLYWYRQALGQGPEFLTYFNYEAQQDKSGLPNDRFSAERPEGSISTLTIQRTEQRDSAMYRCTSRQAGGPRSLGEQYFGPGTRLTVT.

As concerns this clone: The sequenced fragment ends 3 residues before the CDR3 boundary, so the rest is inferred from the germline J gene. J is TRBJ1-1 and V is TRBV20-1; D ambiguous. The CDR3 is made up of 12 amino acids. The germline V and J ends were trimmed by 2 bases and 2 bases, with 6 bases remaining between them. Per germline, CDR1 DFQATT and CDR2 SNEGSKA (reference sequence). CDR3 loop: CSARTFNTEAFF. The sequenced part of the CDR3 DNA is TGCAGTGCTAGAACTTTTAACACTGAA.

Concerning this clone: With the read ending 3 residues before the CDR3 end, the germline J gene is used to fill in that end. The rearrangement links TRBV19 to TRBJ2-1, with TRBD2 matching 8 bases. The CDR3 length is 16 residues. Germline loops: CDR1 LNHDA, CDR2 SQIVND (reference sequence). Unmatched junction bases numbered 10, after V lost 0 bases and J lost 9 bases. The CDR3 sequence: CASSIDLWRGDTEQFF. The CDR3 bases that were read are TGTGCCAGTAGTATAGATCTCTGGCGGGGGGATACTGAG.

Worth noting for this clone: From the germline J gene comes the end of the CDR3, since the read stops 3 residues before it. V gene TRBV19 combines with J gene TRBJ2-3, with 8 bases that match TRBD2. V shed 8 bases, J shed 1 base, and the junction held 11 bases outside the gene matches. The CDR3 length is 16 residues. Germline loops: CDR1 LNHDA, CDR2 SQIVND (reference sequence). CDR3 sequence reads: CASAGGGVIGTDTQYF. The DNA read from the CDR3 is TGTGCCAGTGCCGGGGGGGGCGTAATTGGCACAGATACG.

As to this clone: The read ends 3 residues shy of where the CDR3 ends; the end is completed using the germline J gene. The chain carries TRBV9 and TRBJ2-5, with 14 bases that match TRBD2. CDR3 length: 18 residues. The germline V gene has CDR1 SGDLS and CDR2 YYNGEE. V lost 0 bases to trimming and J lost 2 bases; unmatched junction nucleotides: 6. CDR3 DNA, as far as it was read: TGTGCCAGCAGCGTAGGGACAAGACTAGCGGGGGGGCAAGAGACC. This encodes CASSVGTRLAGGQET. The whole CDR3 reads CASSVGTRLAGGQETQYF.

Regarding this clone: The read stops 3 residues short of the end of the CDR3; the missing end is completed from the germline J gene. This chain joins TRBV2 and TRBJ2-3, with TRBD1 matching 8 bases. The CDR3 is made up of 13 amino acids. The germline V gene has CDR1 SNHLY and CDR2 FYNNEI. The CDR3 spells CASSPRGPETQYF. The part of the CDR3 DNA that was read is TGTGCCAGCAGCCCCAGGGGGCCGGAGACG.

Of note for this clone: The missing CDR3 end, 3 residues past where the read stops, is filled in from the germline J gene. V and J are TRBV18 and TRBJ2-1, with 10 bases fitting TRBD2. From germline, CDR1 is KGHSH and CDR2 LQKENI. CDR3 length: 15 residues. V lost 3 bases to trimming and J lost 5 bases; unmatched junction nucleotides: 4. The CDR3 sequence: CASSPTSGEHNEQFF. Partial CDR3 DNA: TGTGCCAGCTCACCCACTAGCGGGGAGCACAATGAG.

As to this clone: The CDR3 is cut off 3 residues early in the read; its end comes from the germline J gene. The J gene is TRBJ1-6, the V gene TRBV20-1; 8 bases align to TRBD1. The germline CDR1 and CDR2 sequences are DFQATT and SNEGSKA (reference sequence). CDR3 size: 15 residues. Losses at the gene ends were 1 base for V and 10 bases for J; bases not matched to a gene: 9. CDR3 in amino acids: CSARVGQGGQSPLHF. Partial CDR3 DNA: TGCAGTGCTAGAGTCGGACAGGGCGGGCAGTCACCC.

CDR3 bases read: TGCAGTGCAAATACAGGGGGCGAAAGCTATGGC. Translated: CSANTGGESYG. The entire CDR3 reads CSANTGGESYGYTF. The rearrangement links TRBV20-1 to TRBJ1-2; 9 bases align to TRBD1. Read sequence stops 3 residues before the CDR3 end, and the germline J gene provides the missing end. V lost 6 bases and J lost 4; bases outside the gene matches: 9. Germline CDR1 DFQATT, CDR2 SNEGSKA (reference sequence). The CDR3 runs 14 residues.

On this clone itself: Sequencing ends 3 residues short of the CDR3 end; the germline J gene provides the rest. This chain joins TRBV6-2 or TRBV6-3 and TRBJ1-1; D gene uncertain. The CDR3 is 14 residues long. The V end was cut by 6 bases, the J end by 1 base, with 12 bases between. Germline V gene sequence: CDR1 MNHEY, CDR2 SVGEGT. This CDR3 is CASRQKTGNTEAFF. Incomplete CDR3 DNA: TGTGCCAGCAGGCAAAAAACTGGGAACACTGAA.

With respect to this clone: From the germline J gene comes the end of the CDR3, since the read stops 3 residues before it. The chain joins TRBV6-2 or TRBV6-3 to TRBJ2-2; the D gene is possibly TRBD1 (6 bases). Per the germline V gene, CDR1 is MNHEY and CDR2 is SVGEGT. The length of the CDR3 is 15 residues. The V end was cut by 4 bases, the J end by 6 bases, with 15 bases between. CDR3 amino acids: CASSSIQGRAGELFF. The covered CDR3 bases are TGTGCCAGCAGTTCAATACAGGGTAGGGCCGGGGAG.

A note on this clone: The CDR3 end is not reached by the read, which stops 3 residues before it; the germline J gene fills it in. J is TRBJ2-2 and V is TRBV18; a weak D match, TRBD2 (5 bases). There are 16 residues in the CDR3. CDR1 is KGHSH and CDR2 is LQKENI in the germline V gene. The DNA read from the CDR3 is TGTGCCAGCTCACCCCCGGGGAAGGCTACTGGTGAAAAG. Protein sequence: CASSPPGKATGEK. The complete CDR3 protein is CASSPPGKATGEKLFF.

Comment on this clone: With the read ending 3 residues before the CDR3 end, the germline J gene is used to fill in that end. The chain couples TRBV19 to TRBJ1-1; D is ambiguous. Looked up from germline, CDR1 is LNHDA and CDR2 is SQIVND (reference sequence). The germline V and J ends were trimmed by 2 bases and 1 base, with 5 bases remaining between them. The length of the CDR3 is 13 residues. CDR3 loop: CASSIRGNTEAFF. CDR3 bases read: TGTGCCAGTAGTATACGGGGGAACACTGAA.

Incomplete CDR3 DNA: TGTGCCATCAGTGAGGGTGGGACAGGGGCAAACTATGGC. This translates into CAISEGGTGANYG. The CDR3 in full is CAISEGGTGANYGYTF. V and J are TRBV10-3 and TRBJ1-2; TRBD1 agrees at 10 bases. The read gets to within 3 residues of the CDR3 end, and the germline J gene fills in the rest. CDR1 ENHRY and CDR2 SYGVKD come from the germline V gene. V gave up 2 bases and J gave up 2 bases; unmatched junction bases: 5. There are 16 residues in the CDR3.

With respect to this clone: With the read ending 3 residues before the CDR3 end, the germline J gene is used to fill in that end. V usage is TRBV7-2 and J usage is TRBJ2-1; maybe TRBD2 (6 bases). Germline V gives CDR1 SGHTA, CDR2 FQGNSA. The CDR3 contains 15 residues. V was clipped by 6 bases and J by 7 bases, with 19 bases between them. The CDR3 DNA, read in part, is TGTGCCAGCAGACTGGTGGTTTCTAGCGAGAATGAG. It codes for CASRLVVSSENE. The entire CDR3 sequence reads CASRLVVSSENEQFF.

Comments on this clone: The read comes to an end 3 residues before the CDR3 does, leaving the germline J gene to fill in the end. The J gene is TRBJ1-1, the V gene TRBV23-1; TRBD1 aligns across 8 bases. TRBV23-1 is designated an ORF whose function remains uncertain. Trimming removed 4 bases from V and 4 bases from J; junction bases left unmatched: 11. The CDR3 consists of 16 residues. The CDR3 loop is CASSLRRGLYSTEAFF. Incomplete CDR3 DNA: TGCGCCAGCAGTCTCCGCAGGGGGCTTTATAGCACTGAA.

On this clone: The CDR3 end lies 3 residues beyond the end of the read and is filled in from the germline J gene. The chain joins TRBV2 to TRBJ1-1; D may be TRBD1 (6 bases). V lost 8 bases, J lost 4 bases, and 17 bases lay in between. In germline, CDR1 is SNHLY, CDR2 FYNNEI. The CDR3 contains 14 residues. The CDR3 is CASHLRGAGTEAFF. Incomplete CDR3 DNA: TGTGCCAGCCATCTTCGGGGGGCAGGCACTGAA. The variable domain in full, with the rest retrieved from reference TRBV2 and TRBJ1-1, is EPEVTQTPSHQVTQMGQEVILRCVPISNHLYFYWYRQILGQKVEFLVSFYNNEISEKSEIFDDQFSVERPDGSNFTLKIRSTKLEDSAMYFCASHLRGAGTEAFFGQGTRLTVV.

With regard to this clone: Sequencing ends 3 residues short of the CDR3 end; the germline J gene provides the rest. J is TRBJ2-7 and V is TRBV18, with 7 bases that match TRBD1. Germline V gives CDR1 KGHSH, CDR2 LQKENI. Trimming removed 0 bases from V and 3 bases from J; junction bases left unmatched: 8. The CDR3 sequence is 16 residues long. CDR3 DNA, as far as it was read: TGTGCCAGCTCACCACCGGTGGGACAGCTATACTACGAG. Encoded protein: CASSPPVGQLYYE. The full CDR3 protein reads CASSPPVGQLYYEQYF. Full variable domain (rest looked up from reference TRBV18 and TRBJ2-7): NAGVMQNPRHLVRRRGQEARLRCSPMKGHSHVYWYRQLPEEGLKFMVYLQKENIIDESGMPKERFSAEFPKEGPSILRIQQVVRGDSAAYFCASSPPVGQLYYEQYFGPGTRLTVT.

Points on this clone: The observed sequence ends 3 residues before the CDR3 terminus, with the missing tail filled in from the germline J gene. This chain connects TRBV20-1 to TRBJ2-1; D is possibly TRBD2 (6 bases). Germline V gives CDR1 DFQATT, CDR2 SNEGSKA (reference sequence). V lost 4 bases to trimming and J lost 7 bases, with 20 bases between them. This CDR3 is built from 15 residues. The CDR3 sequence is CSATRGGEVGNEQFF. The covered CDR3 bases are TGCAGTGCTACCCGGGGCGGGGAAGTAGGTAATGAG.

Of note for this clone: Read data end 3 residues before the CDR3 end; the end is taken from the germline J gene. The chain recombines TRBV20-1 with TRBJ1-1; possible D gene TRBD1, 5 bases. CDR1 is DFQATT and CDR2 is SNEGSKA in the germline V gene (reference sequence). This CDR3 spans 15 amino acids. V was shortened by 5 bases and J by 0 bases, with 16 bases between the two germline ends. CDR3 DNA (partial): TGCAGTGCTGGCCCATCCGGGGGAGTGAACACTGAA. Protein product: CSAGPSGGVNTE. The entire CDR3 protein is CSAGPSGGVNTEAFF.